The 20 T cell receptor beta chains listed next were all sequenced from one sample in a study of STAT5B mutations in CD4+ large granular lymphocyte leukemia. Method: immunoSEQ multiplex PCR; TCRdb's copy keeps in-frame clones and lacks some. Of more than 45,000 clones listed, 55% to 75% were seen once; the top ten hold over 1.5%. Material for sequencing was CD4+ T cells from blood buffy coats. Receptors originate from a human donor in good health.

The chain links TRBV2 to TRBJ2-5; D may be TRBD1 (6 bases). The V end lost 7 bases, the J end lost 7 bases, and 16 bases lay between the germline ends. Per the germline V gene, CDR1 is SNHLY and CDR2 is FYNNEI. The CDR3 extends over 13 amino acids. The CDR3 spells CASIPTGSGTQYF. CDR3 DNA sequence: TGTGCCAGCATCCCGACAGGTAGTGGGACCCAGTACTTC.

CDR3 in amino acids: CASSALEGSSGNTIYF. In DNA, the CDR3 is TGTGCCAGCAGTGCCCTAGAGGGGTCCTCTGGAAACACCATATATTTT. This chain uses TRBV6-1 with TRBJ1-3; D may be TRBD1 (5 bases). The V and J ends lost 4 bases and 0 bases respectively, with 13 bases between them. The CDR3 consists of 16 residues. Germline values: CDR1 MNHNS, CDR2 SASEGT.

The rearrangement links TRBV7-2 to TRBJ2-7, with TRBD2 identical over 7 bases. The CDR3 length is 13 residues. The J segment lost 3 bases and the V segment lost 5 bases, leaving 4 bases of the junction unmatched. Germline lookup yields CDR1 SGHTA and CDR2 FQGNSA. Here the CDR3 DNA reads TGTGCCAGCAGCCTGAGCGGGGTCTACGAGCAGTACGTC. It specifies CASSLSGVYEQYV.

This sequence joins TRBV7-2 and TRBJ2-7, with D possibly TRBD1 on 5 matching bases. Per the germline V gene, CDR1 is SGHTA and CDR2 is FQGNSA. This CDR3 has 13 amino acids. Trimming pared 5 bases from V and 2 bases from J, leaving 10 bases between. The DNA for the CDR3 is TGTGCCAGCAGCCCCAGGGTTACCTACGAGCAGTACTTC. This codes for CASSPRVTYEQYF.

The chain employs TRBV10-3 and TRBJ1-5; D perhaps matches TRBD1 (5 bases). The CDR3 is 13 amino acids. In germline, CDR1 is ENHRY, CDR2 SYGVKD. V dropped 2 bases and J dropped 4 bases, with 6 bases sitting between them. As DNA, the CDR3 is TGTGCCATCAGTGAGGGGGCAAATCAGCCCCAGCATTTT. This gives the protein CAISEGANQPQHF.

In its sample, this clone was seen a few times. V gene TRBV19 combines with J gene TRBJ1-1, with a weak D call TRBD1 (6 bases). This CDR3 has 16 amino acids. V shed 7 bases and J shed 0 bases, with 18 bases lying between them. Germline loops: CDR1 LNHDA, CDR2 SQIVND (reference sequence). CDR3 sequence: CASTTGMTRMNTEAFF. The CDR3 nucleotides are TGTGCCAGTACCACAGGGATGACTAGGATGAACACTGAAGCTTTCTTT.

This clone was seen a few times. The chain employs TRBV9 and TRBJ2-2; D is uncertain. The length of the CDR3 is 13 residues. Germline assignment: CDR1 SGDLS and CDR2 YYNGEE. Trimming pared 0 bases from V and 4 bases from J, leaving 4 bases between. In nucleotides, the CDR3 is TGTGCCAGCAGCGTAGCCTCCACCGGGGAGCTGTTTTTT. It yields the protein CASSVASTGELFF.

The CDR3 here is CASRPTGVSEYGYTF. CDR3 DNA: TGTGCCAGCAGGCCCACAGGGGTCTCTGAATATGGCTACACCTTC. The gene calls are TRBV6-5 and TRBJ1-2, with 7 bases matching TRBD1. Germline lookup yields CDR1 MNHEY and CDR2 SVGAGI. The CDR3 contains 15 residues. The J segment lost 5 bases and the V segment lost 6 bases, leaving 12 bases of the junction unmatched.

This clone has just a few counts. The chain couples TRBV28 to TRBJ1-4, with 7 bases fitting TRBD1. Trimming at V came to 3 bases and at J to 6 bases, leaving 1 base not matched to a gene. The V gene's germline CDR1 is MDHEN and CDR2 SYDVKM. The length of the CDR3 is 13 residues. CDR3 coding DNA: TGTGCCAGCAGTTTGGGGACAGATGAAAAACTGTTTTTT. It codes for CASSLGTDEKLFF. Full variable domain (remainder filled in from reference TRBV28 and TRBJ1-4): DVKVTQSSRYLVKRTGEKVFLECVQDMDHENMFWYRQDPGLGLRLIYFSYDVKMKEKGDIPEGYSVSREKKERFSLILESASTNQTSMYLCASSLGTDEKLFFGSGTQLSVL.

This clone was seen a handful of times. The chain joins TRBV27 to TRBJ1-4, with D unclear. Germline CDR1 MNHEY, CDR2 SMNVEV (reference sequence). Trimming took off 10 bases at V and 5 bases at J, with 11 bases between the two ends. The CDR3 length is 12 residues. CDR3 protein: CAIGRTNEKLFF. The CDR3, as DNA: TGTGCCATAGGACGGACGAATGAAAAACTGTTTTTT. The complete variable domain, with remaining parts taken from reference TRBV27 and TRBJ1-4, reads EAQVTQNPRYLITVTGKKLTVTCSQNMNHEYMSWYRQDPGLGLRQIYYSMNVEVTDKGDVPEGYKVSRKEKRNFPLILESPSPNQTSLYFCAIGRTNEKLFFGSGTQLSVL.

To note about this clone: Compared with germline, one end of the junction differs, possibly owing to a read error. The chain links TRBV19 to TRBJ1-2, with 8 bases lining up with TRBD1. Per germline, CDR1 LNHDA and CDR2 SQIVND (reference sequence). This CDR3 is 14 amino acids long. CDR3 protein: CASRGTGFNDGYTF. The CDR3 nucleotides read TGTGCCAGTAGAGGGACAGGATTTAACGATGGCTACACCTTC.

This chain connects TRBV7-9 to TRBJ2-3; D is possibly TRBD1 or TRBD2 (6 bases each). The germline V and J ends were trimmed by 3 bases and 7 bases, with 20 bases remaining between them. The germline CDR1 and CDR2 sequences are SEHNR and FQNEAQ (reference sequence). The CDR3 is 16 residues long. The CDR3, as DNA: TGTGCCAGCAGCTTGACAGGCCTAGCTGGGGGGAATACGCAGTATTTT. This translates into CASSLTGLAGGNTQYF. The full variable domain, rest sourced from reference TRBV7-9 and TRBJ2-3, is DTGVSQNPRHKITKRGQNVTFRCDPISEHNRLYWYRQTLGQGPEFLTYFQNEAQLEKSRLLSDRFSAERPKGSFSTLEIQRTEQGDSAMYLCASSLTGLAGGNTQYFGPGTRLTVL.

The rearrangement links TRBV28 to TRBJ1-6, with D possibly matching TRBD1 (6 bases). This CDR3 has 16 residues. Trimming pared 4 bases from V and 0 bases from J, leaving 10 bases between. Germline values: CDR1 MDHEN, CDR2 SYDVKM. CDR3 residues: CASSSGASSYNSPLHF. The CDR3 region has the DNA TGTGCCAGCAGTTCAGGGGCAAGCTCCTATAATTCACCCCTCCACTTT. The entire variable domain, with the rest obtained from reference TRBV28 and TRBJ1-6, is as follows: DVKVTQSSRYLVKRTGEKVFLECVQDMDHENMFWYRQDPGLGLRLIYFSYDVKMKEKGDIPEGYSVSREKKERFSLILESASTNQTSMYLCASSSGASSYNSPLHFGNGTRLTVT.

The genes are TRBV7-9 and TRBJ2-4; D call uncertain. The CDR3 is 15 amino acids. V lost 3 bases and J lost 4, with 13 bases in between. CDR1 is SEHNR, CDR2 FQNEAQ, per germline (reference sequence). In nucleotides, the CDR3 is TGTGCCAGCAGCTTGGCGAGTTTAGGGAAAAACATTCAGTACTTC. Its protein is CASSLASLGKNIQYF.

The V call is TRBV19, the J call TRBJ1-1; 7 bases line up with TRBD1. The junction had 8 bases not matched to a gene; V was cut back by 3 bases and J by 4 bases. Germline loops: CDR1 LNHDA, CDR2 SQIVND (reference sequence). CDR3 length equals 15 residues. CDR3 nucleotide sequence: TGTGCCAGTAGTATCCCGACAGGGTGGGGCACTGAAGCTTTCTTT. Translation: CASSIPTGWGTEAFF.

This clone was seen a few times. This chain joins TRBV18 and TRBJ1-3; 8 positions match TRBD1. Germline V gives CDR1 KGHSH, CDR2 LQKENI. CDR3 length: 15 residues. J lost 0 bases, V lost 5 bases, and 3 bases had no gene match. CDR3 DNA: TGTGCCAGCTCATCGACAGGGGACTCTGGAAACACCATATATTTT. Translating it yields CASSSTGDSGNTIYF.

The rearrangement links TRBV11-2 to TRBJ1-4; D is unresolved. With 4 bases removed from V and 7 bases from J, the gap between germline ends came to 13 bases. The V gene's germline CDR1 is SGHAT and CDR2 FQNNGV. The CDR3 is 14 residues long. The DNA of the CDR3 is TGTGCCAGCAGCTCATCAGGCGACGGTGAAAAACTGTTTTTT. Residues: CASSSSGDGEKLFF.

The V gene is TRBV5-4, the J gene TRBJ2-1; TRBD2 matches 12 bases. The CDR3 runs 16 residues. V shed 4 bases and J 3 bases; nucleotides not matched to a gene: 5. Germline V lookup: CDR1 SGHNT, CDR2 YYREEE (reference sequence). The CDR3 sequence: CASSKRLAGDYNEQFF. The DNA of the CDR3 is TGTGCCAGCAGCAAACGACTAGCGGGGGACTACAATGAGCAGTTCTTC.

This CDR3 is CASSLEASGGIRTDTQYF. CDR3 nucleotides: TGCGCCAGCAGCTTGGAGGCTAGCGGGGGGATACGCACAGATACGCAGTATTTT. This chain links TRBV5-1 with TRBJ2-3, with 11 bases aligning to TRBD2. Germline lookup yields CDR1 SGHRS and CDR2 YFSETQ. This CDR3 comprises 18 residues. V lost 0 bases to trimming and J lost 1 base; unmatched junction nucleotides: 7.

This clone was counted once. This rearrangement joins TRBV6-1 to TRBJ2-1; the D gene is possibly TRBD2 (5 bases). The V end lost 3 bases, the J end lost 8 bases, and 5 bases lay between the germline ends. The CDR3 loop spans 11 amino acids. The V gene's germline CDR1 is MNHNS and CDR2 SASEGT. The CDR3 coding sequence is TGTGCCAGCAGTGAGGGAGATGAGCAGTTCTTC. Its protein is CASSEGDEQFF.